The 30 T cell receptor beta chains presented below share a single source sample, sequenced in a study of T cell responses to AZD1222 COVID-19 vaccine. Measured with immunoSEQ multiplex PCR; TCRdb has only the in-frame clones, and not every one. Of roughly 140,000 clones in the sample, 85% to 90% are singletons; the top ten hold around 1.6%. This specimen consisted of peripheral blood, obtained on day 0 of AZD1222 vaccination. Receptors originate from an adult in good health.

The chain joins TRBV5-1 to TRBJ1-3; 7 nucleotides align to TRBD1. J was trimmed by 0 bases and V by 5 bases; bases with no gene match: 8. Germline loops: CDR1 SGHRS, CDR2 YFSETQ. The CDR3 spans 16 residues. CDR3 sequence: CASSSTGTSSGNTIYF. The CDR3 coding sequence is TGCGCCAGCAGTTCGACAGGGACCAGCTCTGGAAACACCATATATTTT.

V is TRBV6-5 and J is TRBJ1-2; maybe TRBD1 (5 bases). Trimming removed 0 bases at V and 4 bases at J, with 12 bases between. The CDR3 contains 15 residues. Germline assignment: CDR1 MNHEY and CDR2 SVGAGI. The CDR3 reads CASSYSIQGAYGYTF. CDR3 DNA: TGTGCCAGCAGTTACTCGATACAAGGGGCCTATGGCTACACCTTC.

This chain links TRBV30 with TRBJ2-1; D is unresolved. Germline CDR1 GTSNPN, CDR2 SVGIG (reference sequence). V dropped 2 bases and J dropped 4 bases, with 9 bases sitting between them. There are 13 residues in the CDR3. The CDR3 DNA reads TGTGCCTGGAGTCCACAGACGTACAATGAGCAGTTCTTC. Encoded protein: CAWSPQTYNEQFF.

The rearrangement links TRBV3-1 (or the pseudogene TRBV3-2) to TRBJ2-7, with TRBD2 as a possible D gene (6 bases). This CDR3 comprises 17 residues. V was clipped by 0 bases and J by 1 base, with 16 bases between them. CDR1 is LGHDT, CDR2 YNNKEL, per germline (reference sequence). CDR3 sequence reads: CASSQDRGAGLSYEQYF. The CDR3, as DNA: TGTGCCAGCAGCCAAGATCGAGGTGCGGGGTTGTCCTACGAGCAGTACTTC.

This chain's CDR3 is CASSSYRAGYTF. In DNA form, the CDR3 reads TGTGCCAGCAGCTCATACAGGGCAGGCTACACCTTC. V usage is TRBV6-5 and J usage is TRBJ1-2, with a tentative D call TRBD1 (6 bases). The CDR3 has 12 residues. CDR1 is MNHEY, CDR2 SVGAGI, per germline. Trimming removed 6 bases from V and 8 bases from J, with 13 bases in between.

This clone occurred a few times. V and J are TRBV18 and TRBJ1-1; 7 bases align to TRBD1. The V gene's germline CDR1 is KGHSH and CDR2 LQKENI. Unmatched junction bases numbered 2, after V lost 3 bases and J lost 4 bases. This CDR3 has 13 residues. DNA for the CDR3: TGTGCCAGCTCACCTGCAGGGGGCACTGAAGCTTTCTTT. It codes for CASSPAGGTEAFF.

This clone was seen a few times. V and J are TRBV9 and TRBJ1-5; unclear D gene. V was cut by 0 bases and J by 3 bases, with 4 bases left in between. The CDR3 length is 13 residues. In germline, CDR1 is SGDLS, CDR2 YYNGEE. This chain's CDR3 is CASSVGNNQPQHF. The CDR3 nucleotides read TGTGCCAGCAGCGTAGGGAACAATCAGCCCCAGCATTTT.

CDR3 loop: CASSLALGYQPQHF. In DNA form, the CDR3 reads TGTGCCAGCAGCTTAGCTTTGGGGTATCAGCCCCAGCATTTT. The chain employs TRBV7-2 and TRBJ1-5; no definite D call. Looked up from germline, CDR1 is SGHTA and CDR2 is FQGNSA. This CDR3 comprises 14 residues. V gave up 0 bases and J gave up 5 bases, with 8 bases separating them.

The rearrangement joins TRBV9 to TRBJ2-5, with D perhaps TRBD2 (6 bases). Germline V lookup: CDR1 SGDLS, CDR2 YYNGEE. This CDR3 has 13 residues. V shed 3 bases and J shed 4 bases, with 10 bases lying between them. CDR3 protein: CASSGGGVETQYF. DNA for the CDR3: TGTGCCAGCAGCGGTGGAGGGGTAGAGACCCAGTACTTC.

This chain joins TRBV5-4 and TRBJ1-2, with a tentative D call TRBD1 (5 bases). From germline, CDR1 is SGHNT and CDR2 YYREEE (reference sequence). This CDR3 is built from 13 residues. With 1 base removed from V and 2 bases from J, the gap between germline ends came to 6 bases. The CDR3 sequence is CASSLPGNYGYTF. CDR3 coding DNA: TGTGCCAGCAGCTTGCCAGGGAACTATGGCTACACCTTC.

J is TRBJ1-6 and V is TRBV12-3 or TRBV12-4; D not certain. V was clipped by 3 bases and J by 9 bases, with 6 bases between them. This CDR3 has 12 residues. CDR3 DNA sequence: TGTGCCAGCAGTTTTAAAAGTTCACCCCTCCACTTT. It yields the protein CASSFKSSPLHF.

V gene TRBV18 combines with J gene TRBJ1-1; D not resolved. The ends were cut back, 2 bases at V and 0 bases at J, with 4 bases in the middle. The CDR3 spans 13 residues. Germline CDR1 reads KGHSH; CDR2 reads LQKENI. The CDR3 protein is CASSPGVNTEAFF. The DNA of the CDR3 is TGTGCCAGCTCACCAGGCGTGAACACTGAAGCTTTCTTT.

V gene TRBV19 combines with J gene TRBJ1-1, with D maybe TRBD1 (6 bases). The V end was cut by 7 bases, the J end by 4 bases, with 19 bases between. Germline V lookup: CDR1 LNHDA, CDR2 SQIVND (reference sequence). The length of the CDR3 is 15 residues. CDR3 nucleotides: TGTGCCAGTACTCGGCAAGGGGGGTTGGGCACTGAAGCTTTCTTT. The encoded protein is CASTRQGGLGTEAFF.

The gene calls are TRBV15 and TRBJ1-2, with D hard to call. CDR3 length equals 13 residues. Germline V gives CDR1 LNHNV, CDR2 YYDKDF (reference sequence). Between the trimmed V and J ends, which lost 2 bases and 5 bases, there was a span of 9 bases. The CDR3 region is CATSRSRAYGYTF. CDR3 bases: TGTGCCACCAGCAGAAGCCGTGCGTATGGCTACACCTTC.

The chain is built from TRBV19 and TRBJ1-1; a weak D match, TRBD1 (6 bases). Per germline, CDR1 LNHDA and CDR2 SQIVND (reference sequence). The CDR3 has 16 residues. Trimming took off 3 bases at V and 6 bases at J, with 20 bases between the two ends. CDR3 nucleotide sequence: TGTGCCAGTAGTATTGGGGGGCTTTACTACGGCGCTGAAGCTTTCTTT. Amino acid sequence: CASSIGGLYYGAEAFF.

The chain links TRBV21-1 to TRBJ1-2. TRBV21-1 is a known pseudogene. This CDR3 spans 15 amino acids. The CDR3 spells CASSKGKGLTDGYTF. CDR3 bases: TGTGCCAGCAGCAAAGGGAAGGGATTGACGGATGGCTACACCTTC.

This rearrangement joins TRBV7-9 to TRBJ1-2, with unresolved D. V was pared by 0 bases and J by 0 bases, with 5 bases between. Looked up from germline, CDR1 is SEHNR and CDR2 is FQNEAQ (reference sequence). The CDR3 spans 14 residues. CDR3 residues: CASSLANTNYGYTF. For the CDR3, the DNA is TGTGCCAGCAGCTTAGCTAATACTAACTATGGCTACACCTTC. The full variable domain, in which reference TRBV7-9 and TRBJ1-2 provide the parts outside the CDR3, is DTGVSQNPRHKITKRGQNVTFRCDPISEHNRLYWYRQTLGQGPEFLTYFQNEAQLEKSRLLSDRFSAERPKGSFSTLEIQRTEQGDSAMYLCASSLANTNYGYTFGSGTRLTVV.

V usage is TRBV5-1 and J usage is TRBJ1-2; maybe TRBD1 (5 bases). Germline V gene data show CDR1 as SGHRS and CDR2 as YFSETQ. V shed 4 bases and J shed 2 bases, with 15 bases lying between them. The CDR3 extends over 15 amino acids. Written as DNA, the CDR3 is TGCGCCAGCAGCCCCGGGGACCGCTTAAACTATGGCTACACCTTC. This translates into CASSPGDRLNYGYTF.

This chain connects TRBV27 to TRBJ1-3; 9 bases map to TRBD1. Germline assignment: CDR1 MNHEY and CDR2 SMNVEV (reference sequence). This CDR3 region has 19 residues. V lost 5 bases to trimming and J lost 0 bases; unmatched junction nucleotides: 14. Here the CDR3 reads CASSRESPGTGSSGNTIYF. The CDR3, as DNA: TGTGCCAGCAGTCGAGAGAGTCCCGGGACAGGGAGCTCTGGAAACACCATATATTTT.

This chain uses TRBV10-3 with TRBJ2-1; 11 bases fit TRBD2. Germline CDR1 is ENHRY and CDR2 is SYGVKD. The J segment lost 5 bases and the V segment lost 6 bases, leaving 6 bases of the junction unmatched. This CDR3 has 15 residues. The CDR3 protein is CAISVAGGTHNEQFF. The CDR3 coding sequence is TGTGCCATCAGCGTAGCGGGGGGGACCCACAATGAGCAGTTCTTC.

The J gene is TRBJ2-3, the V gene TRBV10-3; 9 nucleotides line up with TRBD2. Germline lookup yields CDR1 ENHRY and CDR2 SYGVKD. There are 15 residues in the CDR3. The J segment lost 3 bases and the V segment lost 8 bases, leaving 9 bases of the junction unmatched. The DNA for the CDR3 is TGTGCCATCTCAGGGACTAGCCAGCGGACAGATACGCAGTATTTT. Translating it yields CAISGTSQRTDTQYF.

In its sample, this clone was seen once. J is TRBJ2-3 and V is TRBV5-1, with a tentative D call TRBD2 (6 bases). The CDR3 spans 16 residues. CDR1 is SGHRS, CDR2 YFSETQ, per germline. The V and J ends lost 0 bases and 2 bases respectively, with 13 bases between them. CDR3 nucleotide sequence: TGCGCCAGCAGCTTGGCCGTCTTAGCGGCCACAGATACGCAGTATTTT. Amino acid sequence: CASSLAVLAATDTQYF.

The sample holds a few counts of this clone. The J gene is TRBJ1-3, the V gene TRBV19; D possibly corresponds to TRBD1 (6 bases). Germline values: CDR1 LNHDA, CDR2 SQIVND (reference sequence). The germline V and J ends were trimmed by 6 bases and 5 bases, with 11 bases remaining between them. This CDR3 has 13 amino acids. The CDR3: CASSRDIRNTIYF. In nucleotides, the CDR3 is TGTGCCAGTAGCCGGGACATAAGAAACACCATATATTTT.

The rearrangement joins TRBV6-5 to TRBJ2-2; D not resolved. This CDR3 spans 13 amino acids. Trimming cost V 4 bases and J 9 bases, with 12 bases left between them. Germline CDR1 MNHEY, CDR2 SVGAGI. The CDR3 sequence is CASSFERFRELFF. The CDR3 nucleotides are TGTGCCAGCAGTTTCGAGCGTTTTCGGGAGCTGTTTTTT.

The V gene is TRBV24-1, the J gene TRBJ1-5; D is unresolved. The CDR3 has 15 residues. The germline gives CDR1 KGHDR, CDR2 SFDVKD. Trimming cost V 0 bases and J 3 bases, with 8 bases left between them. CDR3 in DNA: TGTGCCACCAGTGATTTGGGACCGATCAATCAGCCCCAGCATTTT. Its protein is CATSDLGPINQPQHF.

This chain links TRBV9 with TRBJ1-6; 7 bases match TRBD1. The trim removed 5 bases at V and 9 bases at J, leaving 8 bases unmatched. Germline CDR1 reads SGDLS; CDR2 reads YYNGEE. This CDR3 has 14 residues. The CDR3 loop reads CASSGIQGGSPLHF. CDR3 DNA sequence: TGTGCCAGCAGTGGTATCCAGGGGGGTTCACCCCTCCACTTT.

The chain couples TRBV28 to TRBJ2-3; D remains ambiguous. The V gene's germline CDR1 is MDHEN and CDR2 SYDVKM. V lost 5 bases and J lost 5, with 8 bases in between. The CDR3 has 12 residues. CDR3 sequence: CASSLVKDTQYF. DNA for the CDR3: TGTGCCAGCAGTCTGGTCAAAGATACGCAGTATTTT.

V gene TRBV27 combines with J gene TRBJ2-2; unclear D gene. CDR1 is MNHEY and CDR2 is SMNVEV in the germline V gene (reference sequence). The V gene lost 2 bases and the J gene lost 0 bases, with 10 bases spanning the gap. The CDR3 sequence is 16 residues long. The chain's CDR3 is CASSLTGGSNTGELFF. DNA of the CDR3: TGTGCCAGCAGTTTAACGGGCGGATCGAACACCGGGGAGCTGTTTTTT.

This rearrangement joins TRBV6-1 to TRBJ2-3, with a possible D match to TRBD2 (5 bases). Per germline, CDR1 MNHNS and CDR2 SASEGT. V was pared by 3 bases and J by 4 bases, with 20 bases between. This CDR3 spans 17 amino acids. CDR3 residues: CASSDLTDYSPPDTQYF. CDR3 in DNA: TGTGCCAGCAGTGACCTTACAGACTACAGCCCTCCAGATACGCAGTATTTT.

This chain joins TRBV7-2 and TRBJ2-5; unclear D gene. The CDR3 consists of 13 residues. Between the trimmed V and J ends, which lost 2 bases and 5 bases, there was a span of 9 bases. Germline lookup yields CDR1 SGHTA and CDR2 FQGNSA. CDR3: CASSLPPVETQYF. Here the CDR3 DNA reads TGTGCCAGCAGCTTACCCCCTGTGGAGACCCAGTACTTC.